Here is one T cell receptor beta chain with its context. Its specificity is unknown. The data were obtained in a study of beta chain features in type 1 diabetes. About the research overall: Taken together, all samples contributed more than 90,000,000 examined sorted cells. The study, taken as a whole, reports: The naive, central memory and Treg TCRB repertoires showed an apparent similarity that was greater among patients than among healthy donors. TCRB CDR3 length was moderately but significantly reduced in all four CD4+ subsets of Type 1 diabetes patients.

Per germline, CDR1 SNHLY and CDR2 FYNNEI. There are 13 residues in the CDR3. Trimming removed 6 bases at V and 3 bases at J, with 10 bases between. The whole isolated RNA underwent reverse transcription, so sequencing captured expressed TCRB transcripts. Stem cell-like memory T cell samples averaged about 1 million reads. Sequencing was performed with immunoSEQ multiplex PCR; in TCRdb, only in-frame clones are kept and a portion is missing. Counted here are over 65,000 clones, 30% to 35% occurring once; the ten biggest clones make up about 0.48%. The receptor was derived from a woman between 18 and 30 years old in good health. The specimen was stem cell memory CD4+ T cells from blood. The genes are TRBV2 and TRBJ2-3, with a tentative D call TRBD2 (5 bases). CDR3 residues: CASSLLETDTQYF. The DNA for the CDR3 is TGTGCCAGCAGCCTACTAGAGACAGATACGCAGTATTTT.